These T cell receptor beta chains were read from a single sample in a study of T cell repertoires in cytomegalovirus infection. MiXCR, run by TCRdb on the reads, gives a single entry per CDR3 protein. Of 150,000 to 200,000 distinct CDR3 sequences listed, 15% to 20% were seen once; the top ten hold around 20%. The sample consisted of CD8+ T cells from PBMCs. The receptors were gathered from a human donor in good health (CMV status not recorded). Some clones in this sample may be carry-over from other donors' samples. The CDR3 runs from the conserved cysteine through the conserved F or W. D genes are given only for firm matches.

>TRBV7-2|TRBJ2-7|TRBD1
CASAPGQGAREQYF
>TRBV6-2/TRBV6-3|TRBJ2-2|.
CASSRAVTGELFF
>TRBV5-1|TRBJ2-7|.
CASSYAGNWNEQYF
>TRBV12-3/TRBV12-4|TRBJ2-7|TRBD2
CASSPAGTSLYEQYF
>TRBV20-1|TRBJ2-1|.
CSARSGVNEQFF
>TRBV7-6|TRBJ2-2|.
CASSQGGAELNTGELFF
>TRBV2|TRBJ1-1|.
CASSHGGSAEAFF
>TRBV6-2/TRBV6-3|TRBJ1-1|.
CASSYSGATRNTEAFF
>TRBV7-9|TRBJ2-5|.
CASSASGAKETQYF
>TRBV4-1|TRBJ1-1|TRBD1
CASSPGTGSTEAFF
>TRBV4-3|TRBJ2-3|TRBD2
CASSQTKAGVFTDTQYF
>TRBV7-2|TRBJ2-1|TRBD2
CASSLNKRGLAGRVGEQFF
>TRBV7-8|TRBJ1-1|.
CASSSTGKNTEAFF
>TRBV7-3|TRBJ2-7|TRBD2
CASSLEAGPTYEQYF
>TRBV6-6|TRBJ2-7|.
CASSYSGGTYEQYF
>TRBV5-1|TRBJ2-7|.
CASSWISGTYYEQYF
>TRBV7-2|TRBJ2-5|.
CASTKSWGLKETQYF
>TRBV20-1|TRBJ2-7|TRBD1
CSARAGTDYEQYF
>TRBV9|TRBJ2-1|TRBD2
CASSVDPSGGKGEQFF
>TRBV12-3/TRBV12-4|TRBJ2-7|.
CASRSGTAAHSEQYF